One sample yielded the 8 T cell receptor beta chains listed below, sequenced in a study of T cells in Graves' hyperthyroidism and ophthalmopathy. Amplification targeted TCR beta CDR3 regions from RNA transcripts. When the TCR CDR3 underwent first-round RT-PCR, the HTBI primer set was used. TCRdb redid the calling of the multiplex PCR reads with MiXCR, one entry per CDR3 protein. The sample consists of hundreds of thousands of distinct CDR3 sequences, less than 25% of them appearing once. Sequencing input: blood. These receptors were obtained from a man aged 25-40 years with Graves' ophthalmopathy.

This clonotype was observed many times. The rearrangement uses TRBV28 and TRBJ1-5; 7 bases line up with TRBD1. Per the germline V gene, CDR1 is MDHEN and CDR2 is SYDVKM. The V and J ends lost 10 bases and 0 bases, in that order; junction bases with no gene match: 12. The CDR3 covers 16 residues. CDR3 nucleotide sequence: TGTGCCATCAGACAGGGTGGCGCCGTTAGCAATCAGCCCCAGCATTTT. Its translation: CAIRQGGAVSNQPQHF.

This sequence joins TRBV24-1 and TRBJ1-1, with unresolved D. Germline V gene lookup returns CDR1 KGHDR and CDR2 SFDVKD. Deletions cut 6 bases from V and 0 bases from J, with 16 bases between. There are 16 residues in the CDR3. Written as DNA, the CDR3 is TGTGCCACCAGTTCCTTCTCGAAACGGGTGAACACTGAAGCTTTCTTT. Its translation is CATSSFSKRVNTEAFF.

The chain joins TRBV2 to TRBJ2-6, with 8 bases lining up with TRBD1. The CDR3 length is 16 residues. After removal of 7 bases from V and 0 bases from J, the junction contained 5 bases not matched to a gene. The V gene's germline CDR1 is SNHLY and CDR2 FYNNEI. The CDR3 is CASKGQANSGANVLTF. The CDR3 DNA reads as TGTGCCAGCAAGGGACAGGCAAACTCTGGGGCCAACGTCCTGACTTTC.

A few counts support this clonotype. V gene TRBV19 combines with J gene TRBJ1-5; tentative D call: TRBD1 (6 bases). This CDR3 has 14 amino acids. Germline V gene data show CDR1 as LNHDA and CDR2 as SQIVND (reference sequence). V was shortened by 5 bases and J by 4 bases, with 12 bases between the two germline ends. The CDR3 region has the DNA TGTGCCAGTAGTCCCCGACAGGCGAATCAGCCCCAGCATTTT. Translation gives CASSPRQANQPQHF. Looking up the rest from reference TRBV19 and TRBJ1-5 gives the full variable domain: DGGITQSPKYLFRKEGQNVTLSCEQNLNHDAMYWYRQDPGQGLRLIYYSQIVNDFQKGDIAEGYSVSREKKESFPLTVTSAQKNPTAFYLCASSPRQANQPQHFGDGTRLSIL.

The chain combines TRBV7-6 with TRBJ2-7; a weak D match, TRBD1 (5 bases). Germline loops: CDR1 SGHVS, CDR2 FNYEAQ. The CDR3 sequence is 12 residues long. Trimming took off 5 bases at V and 7 bases at J, with 12 bases between the two ends. CDR3 in amino acids: CASSTAQAEQYF. The CDR3, as DNA: TGTGCCAGCAGCACGGCACAGGCAGAGCAGTACTTC.

V usage is TRBV20-1 and J usage is TRBJ2-3; D uncertain. The CDR3 length is 11 residues. The V gene's germline CDR1 is DFQATT and CDR2 SNEGSKA (reference sequence). Trimming took 6 bases from V and 2 from J, leaving 6 bases between them. CDR3: CSAWITDTQYF. CDR3 nucleotide sequence: TGCAGTGCCTGGATCACAGATACGCAGTATTTT.

The chain links TRBV7-2 to TRBJ2-2, with D unclear. This CDR3 is 11 amino acids long. The germline CDR1 and CDR2 sequences are SGHTA and FQGNSA. Trimming stripped 7 bases from V and 7 bases from J, with 7 bases between. In DNA, the CDR3 is TGTGCCAGCATCAGAGACGGGGAGCTGTTTTTT. This encodes CASIRDGELFF. The complete variable domain, with remaining parts taken from reference TRBV7-2 and TRBJ2-2, reads GAGVSQSPSNKVTEKGKDVELRCDPISGHTALYWYRQSLGQGLEFLIYFQGNSAPDKSGLPSDRFSAERTGGSVSTLTIQRTQQEDSAVYLCASIRDGELFFGEGSRLTVL.

CDR3 loop: CASSQGQVYF. Here the CDR3 DNA reads TGTGCCAGCAGCCAAGGCCAGGTGTACTTC. The chain employs TRBV14 and TRBJ2-5; D is unresolved. The CDR3 is made up of 10 amino acids. The ends were cut back, 1 base at V and 13 bases at J, with 7 bases in the middle. Germline-derived CDR1 and CDR2 are SGHDN and FVKESK.